This passage covers 3 T cell receptor beta chains from one sample sequenced in a study of cytomegalovirus exposure and HLA in healthy donors. The PCR was carried out with 60 Vbeta primers and 13 Jbeta primers. Assay used: immunoSEQ multiplex PCR; TCRdb lists only in-frame clones, some missing. The table includes over 200,000 clones, roughly 91% detected once. Sequencing input: PBMCs. These receptors all stem from a woman aged 18-29 years in good health and CMV-seronegative.

DNA of the CDR3: TGTGCCAGTGGACTAGCGGTCACAGATACGCAGTATTTT. Amino acids: CASGLAVTDTQYF. The chain links TRBV7-2 to TRBJ2-3, with TRBD2 matching over 10 bases. V lost 9 bases to trimming and J lost 2 bases; unmatched junction nucleotides: 2. The CDR3 length is 13 residues. Germline V lookup: CDR1 SGHTA, CDR2 FQGNSA.

This clone was observed a handful of times. This sequence joins TRBV2 and TRBJ2-7; TRBD2 might be the D (6 bases). CDR1 SNHLY and CDR2 FYNNEI come from the germline V gene. The CDR3 extends over 12 amino acids. V was clipped by 6 bases and J by 5 bases, with 11 bases between them. The chain's CDR3 is CASRDYQDEQYF. CDR3 coding DNA: TGTGCCAGCAGGGACTATCAGGACGAGCAGTACTTC.

This chain uses TRBV5-1 with TRBJ2-2; D gene unclear. The CDR3 has 16 amino acids. Germline lookup yields CDR1 SGHRS and CDR2 YFSETQ. Trimming pared 4 bases from V and 0 bases from J, leaving 13 bases between. The CDR3 spells CASSPGVDANTGELFF. In nucleotides, the CDR3 is TGCGCCAGCAGCCCCGGAGTCGACGCGAACACCGGGGAGCTGTTTTTT.